Listed below are T cell receptor beta chains from one sample, sequenced in a study of blood T cell repertoires in COVID-19. Assay: immunoSEQ multiplex PCR; the TCRdb copy retains only in-frame clones and omits some. Among about 320,000 clones, 85% to 95% were seen once, and the ten largest hold roughly 3.9%. Sample: PBMCs or T cells enriched from blood (not recorded which). Receptor source: a woman aged 30 to 39 who had been exposed to COVID-19. Each CDR3 is given with its conserved first and last residue. A D gene is named only where the DNA matches it firmly. Clone sizes are given selectively: once, few, many, or a class where the clone is expanded.

j_call v_call d_call clone_size cdr3_nt cdr3_aa
TRBJ1-1 TRBV19 NA NA TGTGCCAGTTCTGCGGGGTACACTGAAGCTTTCTTT CASSAGYTEAFF
TRBJ1-4 TRBV7-9 TRBD1 NA TGTGCCAGCAGCTTAATACCCAGGGGGCGTAATGAAAAACTGTTTTTT CASSLIPRGRNEKLFF
TRBJ2-6 TRBV21-1 NA NA TGTGCCAGCAGCTCGAAGGGACTAGCGGGGGCGGAGGGGGCCAACGTCCTGACTTTC CASSSKGLAGAEGANVLTF
TRBJ1-2 TRBV13 NA NA TGTGCCAGCAGCTTAGGGGGGCGGGGAGATGGCTACACCTTC CASSLGGRGDGYTF
TRBJ1-5 TRBV6-6 NA NA TGTGCCAGCAGTCCAGGGTCGGTTGGGGATCAGCCCCAGCATTTT CASSPGSVGDQPQHF
TRBJ1-1 TRBV9 NA NA TGTGCCAGCAGCGGCCTGGAGTACACTGAAGCTTTCTTT CASSGLEYTEAFF
TRBJ1-1 TRBV19 TRBD1 NA TGTGCCAGTAGTATTGCAGGACAGGGGGCGCGAAGCACTGAAGCTTTCTTT CASSIAGQGARSTEAFF
TRBJ1-6 TRBV2 NA NA TGTGCCAGCAGTGAGCGAGAGGCACCTTATTCACCCCTCCACTTT CASSEREAPYSPLHF
TRBJ2-7 TRBV5-1 TRBD1 NA TGCGCCAGCCGGACAGGGCCGAGTACTGTCTACGAGCAGTACTTC CASRTGPSTVYEQYF
TRBJ2-7 TRBV10-3 TRBD2 NA TGTGCCATCAGTGAAGGACTAGCCCTCAACGAGCAGTACTTC CAISEGLALNEQYF
TRBJ2-5 TRBV18 TRBD1 NA TGTGCCAGCTCACCAAGGAACAGGGGGAAAGAGACCCAGTACTTC CASSPRNRGKETQYF
TRBJ1-2 TRBV11-2 NA NA TGTGCCAGCAGCTTAACGTTGGAGGTGTCAGGGGAGAGTCATGGCTACACCTTC CASSLTLEVSGESHGYTF
TRBJ2-5 TRBV3-1/TRBV3-2 TRBD2 NA TGTGCCAGCAGCCCCGGACTCACTAGCGGGGACCAAGAGACCCAGTACTTC CASSPGLTSGDQETQYF
TRBJ1-2 TRBV4-3 NA NA TGCGCCAGCAGCCAAGAAGGAGGGGGGGCTAAGGGCTACACCTTC CASSQEGGGAKGYTF
TRBJ1-5 TRBV19 TRBD1 NA TGTGCCAGTAGTCCCCACAGGGGTGTCAGCGCTCAGCCCCAGCATTTT CASSPHRGVSAQPQHF
TRBJ2-7 TRBV10-1 TRBD2 NA TGCGCCAGCAGTGAGTCAACTAGCGGAGAATACGAGCAGTACTTC CASSESTSGEYEQYF
TRBJ2-3 TRBV3-1/TRBV3-2 NA NA TGTGCCAGCAGCCCCCGGGGACTCTTAGGAGATACGCAGTATTTT CASSPRGLLGDTQYF
TRBJ1-6 TRBV4-1 NA NA TGCGCCAGCAGCCAAGATGGAGGGACCAACATGTCACCCCTCCACTTT CASSQDGGTNMSPLHF
TRBJ1-5 TRBV6-5 TRBD1 NA TGTGCCAGCAGAATGGGACAGGGGAGCAATCAGCCCCAGCATTTT CASRMGQGSNQPQHF
TRBJ2-5 TRBV5-4 TRBD1 NA TGTGCCAGCAGCTTGGACCAGGGGGTACTCCAAGAGACCCAGTACTTC CASSLDQGVLQETQYF
TRBJ1-1 TRBV7-2 TRBD1 few TGTGCCAGCAGCTTACTAGGACAGGTTAACACTGAAGCTTTCTTT CASSLLGQVNTEAFF
TRBJ2-1 TRBV7-9 NA NA TGTGCCAGCAGCTATTCCAGGGATGAGCAGTTCTTC CASSYSRDEQFF
TRBJ2-3 TRBV19 TRBD1 once TGTGCCAGCTCAACCGGGACAGGGCGCACAGATACGCAGTATTTT CASSTGTGRTDTQYF
TRBJ2-7 TRBV6-5 NA once TGTGCCAGCAGTTACTCTAGATCGGGGAAGGGCTACGAGCAGTACTTC CASSYSRSGKGYEQYF
TRBJ1-1 TRBV9 NA once TGTGCCAGCAGCGTCGGGGGTGAGGAAGCTTTCTTT CASSVGGEEAFF
TRBJ1-2 TRBV19 NA few TGTGCCAGTAGTATAGGGACAGACCTTAACTATGGCTACACCTTC CASSIGTDLNYGYTF
TRBJ2-7 TRBV11-3 TRBD1 NA TGTGCCAGCAGCTTAGAGGACAGGGGGAGAACCTACGAGCAGTACTTC CASSLEDRGRTYEQYF
TRBJ1-2 TRBV2 NA NA TGTGCCAGCAGCCTCGACAGAGCTAACTATGGCTACACCTTC CASSLDRANYGYTF
TRBJ2-7 TRBV19 NA NA TGTGCCAGTAGTATAGATTTGGAGAGCATTGCGTACTTC CASSIDLESIAYF
TRBJ1-6 TRBV6-5 NA NA TGTGCCAGCAGTTACTCGAATGGGGGGGTGTATTCACCCCTCCACTTT CASSYSNGGVYSPLHF
TRBJ2-1 TRBV5-1 TRBD2 NA TGCGCCAGCAGCTTGTCGTCTAGCGGGGGTGAGCAGTTCTTC CASSLSSSGGEQFF
TRBJ2-3 TRBV5-1 TRBD2 NA TGCGCCAGCAGCTTGGAGGCTAGCGGGGGATATACGCAGTATTTT CASSLEASGGYTQYF
TRBJ1-1 TRBV28 NA NA TGTGCCAGCACCGGAGGCAGGAAAGCTTTCTTT CASTGGRKAFF
TRBJ1-5 TRBV2 NA NA TGTGCCAGCAGTGATAACAGGGTAGGACGGAGCAATCAGCCCCAGCATTTT CASSDNRVGRSNQPQHF
TRBJ1-1 TRBV18 NA NA TGTGCCAGCTCAAACGAGATGAACACTGAAGCTTTCTTT CASSNEMNTEAFF
TRBJ2-3 TRBV4-3 TRBD2 NA TGCGCCAGCAGCCAGGGACTAGCGGGGCCCCGGAAAGATACGCAGTATTTT CASSQGLAGPRKDTQYF
TRBJ2-7 TRBV6-5 TRBD1 once TGTGCGACGTCTGAGGGGGCCGGGTCCTACGAGCAGTACTTC CATSEGAGSYEQYF
TRBJ2-5 TRBV7-2 NA NA TGTGCCAGCAGCTTAGTCAGGTCTCGGGAGACCCAGTACTTC CASSLVRSRETQYF
TRBJ1-6 TRBV10-1 TRBD1 NA TGCGCCAGCAGTCAGACAGGGGGTATGAATTCACCCCTCCACTTT CASSQTGGMNSPLHF
TRBJ2-1 TRBV3-1/TRBV3-2 TRBD2 NA TGTGCCAGCAGCCAGATTGGTAGCGGGGGGGGACACAATGAGCAGTTCTTC CASSQIGSGGGHNEQFF
TRBJ2-7 TRBV6-5 TRBD2 NA TGTGCCAGCAGTTTAGCGGGGGGGCCCTCCGAGCAGTACTTC CASSLAGGPSEQYF
TRBJ1-1 TRBV19 NA NA TGTGCCAGTACCGTATTGATTTCAGGCGCCGGCACTGAAGCTTTCTTT CASTVLISGAGTEAFF
TRBJ2-7 TRBV5-1 TRBD2 NA TGCGCCAGCAGCCCGACGACTAGCGGGCGGACCTACGAGCAGTACTTC CASSPTTSGRTYEQYF
TRBJ2-2 TRBV7-3 NA NA TGTGCCAGCAGCCCCTCGGAGGGATACACCGGGGAGCTGTTTTTT CASSPSEGYTGELFF
TRBJ2-5 TRBV11-2 TRBD1 NA TGTGCCAGCAGCTTAACGGGACAGGGAATTCGAGAGACCCAGTACTTC CASSLTGQGIRETQYF